What follows are 32 T cell receptor beta chains derived from one specimen sequenced in a study of blood T cell repertoires in COVID-19. The table came from immunoSEQ multiplex PCR; TCRdb's copy has only in-frame clones and leaves some out. The sample holds around 220,000 clones, roughly 86% seen once. Specimen: peripheral blood. Receptors were obtained from a woman aged 50 to 60 with COVID-19, enrolled during active disease.

This rearrangement joins TRBV15 to TRBJ1-5, with D possibly TRBD1 on 6 matching bases. Germline assignment: CDR1 LNHNV and CDR2 YYDKDF (reference sequence). The CDR3 runs 15 residues. Trimming removed 0 bases at V and 4 bases at J, with 10 bases between. The CDR3 bases are TGTGCCACCAGCAGAGACAGGGGATGGAATCAGCCCCAGCATTTT. This gives the protein CATSRDRGWNQPQHF.

The V gene is TRBV24-1, the J gene TRBJ2-2; TRBD1 matches at 7 bases. The CDR3 is 16 amino acids. With 4 bases clipped from V and 1 base from J, the junction kept 5 bases outside the gene matches. Germline lookup yields CDR1 KGHDR and CDR2 SFDVKD. CDR3 in amino acids: CATSETGPGNTGELFF. CDR3 nucleotides: TGTGCCACCAGTGAGACAGGGCCGGGGAACACCGGGGAGCTGTTTTTT.

The genes are TRBV27 and TRBJ1-1; D remains ambiguous. The V end was cut by 3 bases, the J end by 7 bases, with 12 bases between. The CDR3 covers 13 residues. Germline V gives CDR1 MNHEY, CDR2 SMNVEV (reference sequence). This chain's CDR3 is CASSFEVSDEAFF. As DNA, the CDR3 is TGTGCCAGCAGTTTCGAGGTTTCTGATGAAGCTTTCTTT.

There are a few counts of this clone. The V and J genes are TRBV30 and TRBJ1-3, with D unresolved. V lost 0 bases to trimming and J lost 7 bases, with 7 bases between them. The CDR3 is 12 residues long. CDR1 is GTSNPN and CDR2 is SVGIG in the germline V gene (reference sequence). CDR3 loop: CAWSVGRNTIYF. In nucleotides, the CDR3 is TGTGCCTGGAGTGTAGGGAGGAACACCATATATTTT.

This rearrangement joins TRBV6-6 to TRBJ1-2; unclear D gene. The CDR3 length is 15 residues. Between the trimmed V and J ends, which lost 2 bases and 3 bases, there was a span of 13 bases. In germline, CDR1 is MNHNY, CDR2 SVGAGI (reference sequence). The CDR3 nucleotides are TGTGCCAGCAGTTACACCCGGGTTCCCTACTATGGCTACACCTTC. It codes for CASSYTRVPYYGYTF.

The chain couples TRBV28 to TRBJ1-2, with a possible D match to TRBD1 (6 bases). Germline V gene lookup returns CDR1 MDHEN and CDR2 SYDVKM. Trimming took off 2 bases at V and 4 bases at J, with 11 bases between the two ends. The length of the CDR3 is 14 residues. CDR3 nucleotide sequence: TGTGCCAGCAGTTTAAACAGGGTTAGCTATGGCTACACCTTC. It yields the protein CASSLNRVSYGYTF.

The chain joins TRBV5-1 to TRBJ2-1, with 12 bases that match TRBD2. V dropped 0 bases and J dropped 10; count of bases not matched to a gene: 8. Germline CDR1 is SGHRS and CDR2 is YFSETQ. The CDR3 sequence is 16 residues long. CDR3 coding DNA: TGCGCCAGCAGCTTGGCCCTACTAGCGGGGGGTAACGAGCAGTTCTTC. This codes for CASSLALLAGGNEQFF.

This sequence joins TRBV19 and TRBJ2-7; no clear D gene. Germline V lookup: CDR1 LNHDA, CDR2 SQIVND (reference sequence). CDR3 size: 16 residues. V dropped 8 bases and J dropped 1 base, with 21 bases sitting between them. The CDR3 loop reads CASPIVPVPPSYEQYV. In nucleotides, the CDR3 is TGTGCCAGTCCGATCGTACCAGTTCCACCTTCCTACGAGCAGTACGTC.

The genes are TRBV11-2 and TRBJ2-3; D remains ambiguous. The V end lost 3 bases, the J end lost 0 bases, and 7 bases lay between the germline ends. The CDR3 runs 14 residues. Germline V gene data show CDR1 as SGHAT and CDR2 as FQNNGV. The CDR3 nucleotides are TGTGCCAGCAGCTTTATAATTAGCACAGATACGCAGTATTTT. Encoded protein: CASSFIISTDTQYF.

The chain combines TRBV7-3 with TRBJ2-1, with no clear D. There are 16 residues in the CDR3. V was cut by 0 bases and J by 0 bases, with 9 bases left in between. Germline V gene sequence: CDR1 SGHTA, CDR2 FQGTGA. As DNA, the CDR3 is TGTGCCAGCAGCTTAACTAGCCTGAGCTCCTACAATGAGCAGTTCTTC. Translating gives CASSLTSLSSYNEQFF.

This chain joins TRBV29-1 and TRBJ1-1; D not resolved. This CDR3 comprises 12 residues. CDR1 SQVTM and CDR2 ANQGSEA come from the germline V gene. Trimming took off 7 bases at V and 2 bases at J, with 11 bases between the two ends. CDR3 sequence reads: CSGVTLNTEAFF. The CDR3 nucleotides read TGCAGCGGGGTGACTCTCAACACTGAAGCTTTCTTT. The variable domain in full, with the rest retrieved from reference TRBV29-1 and TRBJ1-1, is SAVISQKPSRDICQRGTSLTIQCQVDSQVTMMFWYRQQPGQSLTLIATANQGSEATYESGFVIDKFPISRPNLTFSTLTVSNMSPEDSSIYLCSGVTLNTEAFFGQGTRLTVV.

This clone showed up just a few times. This rearrangement joins TRBV11-2 to TRBJ2-7, with 7 bases aligning to TRBD1. With V trimmed by 6 bases and J by 3 bases, 11 bases remained unmatched. This CDR3 spans 15 amino acids. CDR1 and CDR2 (germline): SGHAT, FQNNGV. The CDR3 DNA reads TGTGCCAGCAGTAATACAGGGGACACTTTCTACGAGCAGTACTTC. Its translation is CASSNTGDTFYEQYF.

CDR3 residues: CASSQGLTGVYF. Written as DNA, the CDR3 is TGTGCCAGCAGCCAAGGGTTGACAGGGGTTTACTTC. The chain joins TRBV14 to TRBJ2-4, with 8 bases lining up with TRBD1. J gave up 16 bases and V 1 base, and 6 bases lay outside the gene matches. Germline values: CDR1 SGHDN, CDR2 FVKESK. This CDR3 has 12 amino acids.

V usage is TRBV28 and J usage is TRBJ1-5; D ambiguous. The CDR3 is 15 amino acids. Trimming took 2 bases from V and 4 from J, leaving 12 bases between them. Per the germline V gene, CDR1 is MDHEN and CDR2 is SYDVKM. The CDR3 loop is CASSLGQGRNQPQHF. The CDR3 nucleotides are TGTGCCAGCAGTTTAGGCCAAGGGAGGAATCAGCCCCAGCATTTT.

This sequence joins TRBV30 and TRBJ1-5; the match to TRBD1 covers 7 bases. V was clipped by 2 bases and J by 2 bases; unmatched bases: 18. Germline V CDR1 and CDR2: GTSNPN, SVGIG (reference sequence). The CDR3 covers 19 residues. The CDR3 nucleotides are TGTGCCTGGAGTACAGGGGTTTTAACGGGGATCAGCGGCAATCAGCCCCAGCATTTT. Translating gives CAWSTGVLTGISGNQPQHF.

V and J are TRBV5-1 and TRBJ2-1, with D possibly matching TRBD1 (5 bases). CDR1 and CDR2 (germline): SGHRS, YFSETQ. Trimming pared 2 bases from V and 6 bases from J, leaving 15 bases between. The CDR3 has 15 amino acids. CDR3 sequence reads: CASSLQVIGSNEQFF. The CDR3 DNA follows: TGCGCCAGCAGCTTACAGGTGATTGGGTCCAATGAGCAGTTCTTC.

This chain joins TRBV28 and TRBJ1-4; tentatively, D is TRBD1 (5 bases). Trimming took 5 bases from V and 1 from J, leaving 8 bases between them. Germline V CDR1 and CDR2: MDHEN, SYDVKM. This CDR3 is 14 amino acids long. CDR3 loop: CASSVQGTNEKLFF. Here the CDR3 DNA reads TGTGCCAGCAGTGTTCAGGGAACTAATGAAAAACTGTTTTTT.

This chain joins TRBV4-1 and TRBJ1-2; 8 bases map to TRBD1. V was pared by 0 bases and J by 4 bases, with 10 bases of the junction left unmatched. This CDR3 is built from 17 residues. Per the germline V gene, CDR1 is MGHRA and CDR2 is YSYEKL. The CDR3 DNA is TGCGCCAGCAGCCAAGAGGACCCCGGACAGGGCGGCTATGGCTACACCTTC. It yields the protein CASSQEDPGQGGYGYTF.

This chain connects TRBV28 to TRBJ2-5; D call uncertain. Trimming cost V 5 bases and J 1 base, with 11 bases left between them. Per the germline V gene, CDR1 is MDHEN and CDR2 is SYDVKM. The CDR3 extends over 14 amino acids. CDR3 bases: TGTGCCAGCAGTACTACAAGCCCCCAAGAGACCCAGTACTTC. Translated, it gives CASSTTSPQETQYF.

This rearrangement joins TRBV9 to TRBJ2-1, with 11 bases lining up with TRBD2. Germline loops: CDR1 SGDLS, CDR2 YYNGEE. This CDR3 is 16 amino acids long. Trimming took 2 bases from V and 6 from J; bases not matched to a gene: 7. CDR3 coding DNA: TGTGCCAGCAGCGTCCCGACTAGCGGGACTTTCAATGAGCAGTTCTTC. Protein sequence: CASSVPTSGTFNEQFF.

CDR3 sequence reads: CASSLYGLSYEQYV. In nucleotides, the CDR3 is TGTGCCAGCAGCTTATATGGGCTATCCTACGAGCAGTACGTC. The chain carries TRBV7-8 and TRBJ2-7, with unresolved D. The germline V gene has CDR1 SGHVS and CDR2 FQNEAQ. V lost 2 bases to trimming and J lost 1 base, with 9 bases between them. This CDR3 region has 14 residues.

The V call is TRBV30, the J call TRBJ1-4; D gene uncertain. V was clipped by 2 bases and J by 6 bases, with 13 bases between them. CDR3 length: 14 amino acids. Germline lookup yields CDR1 GTSNPN and CDR2 SVGIG (reference sequence). The CDR3 loop reads CAWSSTRRDEKLFF. Written as DNA, the CDR3 is TGTGCCTGGAGTTCTACCCGACGGGATGAAAAACTGTTTTTT.

This chain connects TRBV7-2 to TRBJ1-5, with TRBD1 matching over 8 bases. CDR1 is SGHTA, CDR2 FQGNSA, per germline. J gave up 5 bases and V 3 bases, and 6 bases lay outside the gene matches. The CDR3 sequence is 15 residues long. Here the CDR3 reads CASSFGQGADQPQHF. The CDR3 nucleotides read TGTGCCAGCAGCTTCGGACAGGGAGCGGATCAGCCCCAGCATTTT.

The CDR3 reads CASSLLAGGVLTGELFF. Written as DNA, the CDR3 is TGTGCCAGTAGTCTTCTAGCGGGGGGAGTCCTCACCGGGGAGCTGTTTTTT. The V call is TRBV19, the J call TRBJ2-2; 11 positions agree with TRBD2. V was clipped by 5 bases and J by 4 bases; unmatched bases: 9. The germline V gene has CDR1 LNHDA and CDR2 SQIVND (reference sequence). This CDR3 has 17 residues.

CDR3 in amino acids: CASSDRDRGYNQPQHF. DNA of the CDR3: TGTGCCAGCAGTGACCGGGACAGGGGATACAATCAGCCCCAGCATTTT. The chain is built from TRBV6-1 and TRBJ1-5; TRBD1 matches 10 bases. Germline V CDR1 and CDR2: MNHNS, SASEGT. The CDR3 consists of 16 residues. V shed 3 bases, J shed 3 bases, and the junction held 5 bases outside the gene matches.

The chain employs TRBV11-3 and TRBJ2-7; D is possibly TRBD1 (6 bases). Germline V lookup: CDR1 SGHNT, CDR2 YENEEA. The CDR3 runs to 12 residues. Trimming pared 3 bases from V and 6 bases from J, leaving 9 bases between. CDR3 residues: CASSFGRGEQYF. In DNA, the CDR3 is TGTGCCAGCAGCTTCGGCAGGGGCGAGCAGTACTTC.

The gene calls are TRBV5-1 and TRBJ2-1; 12 bases are a match to TRBD2. The CDR3 loop spans 15 amino acids. The germline V gene encodes CDR1 SGHRS and CDR2 YFSETQ. V dropped 0 bases and J dropped 6; count of bases not matched to a gene: 1. CDR3 loop: CASSLGTSGVNEQFF. CDR3 nucleotide sequence: TGCGCCAGCAGCTTGGGGACTAGCGGGGTCAATGAGCAGTTCTTC.

This clone was counted a few times. CDR3 loop: CASSVALGTGGYTF. CDR3 in DNA: TGTGCCAGCAGCGTAGCCCTAGGGACAGGAGGCTACACCTTC. V usage is TRBV9 and J usage is TRBJ1-2, with 8 bases fitting TRBD1. The CDR3 loop spans 14 amino acids. Germline V gene data show CDR1 as SGDLS and CDR2 as YYNGEE. The V gene end was trimmed by 0 bases and the J gene end by 8 bases; junction bases not matched to a gene: 6.

The genes are TRBV11-3 and TRBJ2-3; 13 bases are shared with TRBD2. Germline trimming cut 5 bases from V and 8 bases from J; bases unmatched to any gene: 4. Germline assignment: CDR1 SGHNT and CDR2 YENEEA. The CDR3 runs to 14 residues. The CDR3 region has the DNA TGTGCCAGCAGCCCGGGACTAGCGGGGAGTACGCAGTATTTT. This encodes CASSPGLAGSTQYF.

This clone was seen a few times. This chain connects TRBV4-1 to TRBJ2-2; a weak D match, TRBD2 (5 bases). V shed 0 bases and J shed 5 bases, with 13 bases lying between them. The CDR3 consists of 16 residues. Germline values: CDR1 MGHRA, CDR2 YSYEKL. The CDR3 coding sequence is TGCGCCAGCAGCCAAGAACTTCGGGATCGGACCGGGGAGCTGTTTTTT. It specifies CASSQELRDRTGELFF.

The V gene is TRBV11-3, the J gene TRBJ1-2; weak D call: TRBD1 (5 bases). The CDR3 extends over 15 amino acids. V lost 5 bases and J lost 4, with 17 bases in between. Germline CDR1 is SGHNT and CDR2 is YENEEA. In DNA form, the CDR3 reads TGTGCCAGCAGCCCTAATGCGGGGGAGCCCTATGGCTACACCTTC. This translates into CASSPNAGEPYGYTF.

The chain employs TRBV28 and TRBJ1-3; D remains ambiguous. V lost 1 base and J 1 base, leaving 5 bases between the germline ends. The CDR3 extends over 14 amino acids. In germline, CDR1 is MDHEN, CDR2 SYDVKM. The CDR3 protein is CASSLFQSGNTIYF. For the CDR3, the DNA is TGTGCCAGCAGTTTATTTCAGTCTGGAAACACCATATATTTT.